The clone carrying this TCR beta chain was seen many times. The data were taken from a study of T cells after yellow fever vaccination. A single record per CDR3 protein comes from TCRdb applying MiXCR to the 5' RACE reads. The sample yields 90,000 to 150,000 distinct CDR3 sequences, 6.5% to 9% seen once. This CDR3 has 15 residues. CDR1 and CDR2 from the germline V gene are SGHRS and YFSETQ. V lost 2 bases and J 1 base, leaving 7 bases between the germline ends. The clonotype comes from a man younger than 35 who received the YFV17D yellow fever vaccine. This chain links TRBV5-1 with TRBJ2-6; no clear D. The sample consisted of CD4+ T cells sorted from PBMCs, taken roughly seven weeks after the first yellow fever vaccination. CDR3: CASSLGPSGANVLTF. In DNA, the CDR3 is TGCGCCAGCAGCTTAGGTCCTTCTGGGGCCAACGTCCTGACTTTC.